Listed here are 10 T cell receptor beta chains from one sample, sequenced in a study of response to subunit inactivated influenza vaccine. TCRdb ran MiXCR on the RT-PCR reads and lists one entry per CDR3 protein. The sample contains almost 600,000 distinct CDR3 sequences, less than 15% of which appear only once. Specimen: PBMCs from blood, collected roughly 12 days after vaccination. These receptors originate from a man between 45 and 60 years old who received an inactivated influenza vaccine.

This clonotype was seen many times. J is TRBJ2-5 and V is TRBV20-1, with D unclear. V lost 5 bases, J lost 5 bases, and 9 bases lay in between. The CDR3 is made up of 11 amino acids. CDR1 and CDR2 (germline): DFQATT, SNEGSKA (reference sequence). Here the CDR3 reads CSAGRRETQYF. DNA for the CDR3: TGCAGTGCTGGTCGGCGGGAGACCCAGTACTTC.

This clonotype turned up a few times. The rearrangement links TRBV30 to TRBJ1-2; D gene ambiguous. The V end lost 1 base, the J end lost 5 bases, and 14 bases lay between the germline ends. The CDR3 totals 14 residues. Germline V gene data show CDR1 as GTSNPN and CDR2 as SVGIG (reference sequence). The CDR3, as DNA: TGTGCCTGGAGTGGACCTTCTAGAGCTTATGGCTACACCTTC. Residues: CAWSGPSRAYGYTF.

J is TRBJ1-5 and V is TRBV4-1; D gene uncertain. The germline V gene encodes CDR1 MGHRA and CDR2 YSYEKL. This CDR3 comprises 13 residues. With 3 bases removed from V and 7 bases from J, the gap between germline ends came to 10 bases. Here the CDR3 DNA reads TGCGCCAGCAGCCAGAGGCCAGAGCAGCCCCAGCATTTT. Translated, it gives CASSQRPEQPQHF.

This clonotype has only a few counts. The chain has TRBV2 and TRBJ1-3; D is undetermined. The germline CDR1 and CDR2 sequences are SNHLY and FYNNEI. V was clipped by 6 bases and J by 2 bases, with 11 bases between them. The CDR3 has 14 amino acids. The CDR3 coding sequence is TGTGCCAGCAGGGACGGCAGAGCTGGAAACACCATATATTTT. This encodes CASRDGRAGNTIYF.

This clonotype was seen ten or more times. The chain combines TRBV12-3 or TRBV12-4 with TRBJ2-1; D is unresolved. V was pared by 2 bases and J by 10 bases, with 6 bases between. The CDR3 is 11 amino acids. The CDR3 protein is CASSLSAEQFF. In DNA form, the CDR3 reads TGTGCCAGCAGTTTATCGGCAGAGCAGTTCTTC.

This rearrangement joins TRBV10-3 to TRBJ2-5, with TRBD1 as a possible D gene (5 bases). The germline V and J ends were trimmed by 0 bases and 3 bases, with 5 bases remaining between them. The length of the CDR3 is 13 residues. Per the germline V gene, CDR1 is ENHRY and CDR2 is SYGVKD. For the CDR3, the DNA is TGTGCCATCAGTGAGTCGACAGAAGAGACCCAGTACTTC. Protein product: CAISESTEETQYF.

This clonotype was detected only a few times. CDR3 amino acids: CASSLGRGLKDTQYF. Here the CDR3 DNA reads TGCGCCAGCAGCCTGGGAAGGGGGCTTAAAGATACGCAGTATTTT. The chain combines TRBV4-3 with TRBJ2-3; 7 positions agree with TRBD1. J was trimmed by 5 bases and V by 4 bases; bases with no gene match: 9. The CDR3 sequence is 15 residues long. Germline V gene sequence: CDR1 LGHNA, CDR2 YSLEER.

This clonotype was observed many times. The genes are TRBV5-6 and TRBJ2-1; D is undetermined. The CDR3 runs to 13 residues. Germline V gene sequence: CDR1 SGHDT, CDR2 YYEEEE. The germline V and J ends were trimmed by 0 bases and 6 bases, with 7 bases remaining between them. The CDR3 nucleotides are TGTGCCAGCAGCTTGGAGTCGAGCAATGAGCAGTTCTTC. Protein: CASSLESSNEQFF.

This clonotype was seen a few times. The chain has TRBV6-2 or TRBV6-3 and TRBJ2-1; TRBD2 is a possible D gene (5 bases). There are 15 residues in the CDR3. Deletions cut 6 bases from V and 3 bases from J, with 15 bases between. CDR1 is MNHEY and CDR2 is SVGEGT in the germline V gene. The CDR3 sequence: CASSPMGSGYNEQFF. In DNA, the CDR3 is TGTGCCAGCAGCCCGATGGGGAGCGGCTACAATGAGCAGTTCTTC.

The CDR3 protein is CSAQRQGSTDTQYF. The CDR3, as DNA: TGCAGTGCCCAAAGACAGGGCAGCACAGATACGCAGTATTTT. This chain links TRBV20-1 with TRBJ2-3; 7 bases are a match to TRBD1. V gave up 6 bases and J gave up 0 bases; unmatched junction bases: 6. The CDR3 is 14 residues long. CDR1 and CDR2 from the germline V gene are DFQATT and SNEGSKA (reference sequence).